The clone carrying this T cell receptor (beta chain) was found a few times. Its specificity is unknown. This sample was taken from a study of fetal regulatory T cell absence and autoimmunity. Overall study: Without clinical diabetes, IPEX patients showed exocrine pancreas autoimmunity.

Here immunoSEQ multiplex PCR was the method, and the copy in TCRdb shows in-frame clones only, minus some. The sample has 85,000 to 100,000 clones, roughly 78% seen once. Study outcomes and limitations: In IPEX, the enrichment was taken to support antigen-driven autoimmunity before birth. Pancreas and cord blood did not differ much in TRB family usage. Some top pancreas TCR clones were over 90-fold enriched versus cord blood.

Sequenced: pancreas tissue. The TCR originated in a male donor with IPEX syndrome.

The CDR3 DNA sequence: TGCGCCAGCAGCCCGACGACAGCTAACTATGGCTACACCTTC. It yields the protein CASSPTTANYGYTF. J is TRBJ1-2 and V is TRBV4-1; TRBD1 might be the D (5 bases). V lost 4 bases and J lost 0, with 9 bases in between. The CDR3 length is 14 residues. Germline values: CDR1 MGHRA, CDR2 YSYEKL.